What follows are 22 T cell receptor beta chains derived from one specimen sequenced in a study of OX40 agonist ivuxolimab in advanced cancers. The protocol was immunoSEQ multiplex PCR, while the TCRdb copy is restricted to in-frame clones and leaves out a portion. The data hold 30,000 to 45,000 clones, with 70% to 90% observed a single time. The sample was CD4+ or CD8+ T cells sorted from blood, taken in a trial of the OX40 agonist ivuxolimab. These receptors all come from an adult with an advanced solid tumor such as melanoma, head and neck, liver or kidney cancer.

The V and J genes are TRBV16 and TRBJ1-2, with 8 bases matching TRBD1. J lost 4 bases, V lost 2 bases, and 3 bases had no gene match. This CDR3 region has 14 residues. Germline CDR1 and CDR2: KGHSY and FQNENV. The CDR3 DNA reads TGTGCCAGCAGCCAACCAGGGGGCTTCTATGGCTACACCTTC. It is translated as CASSQPGGFYGYTF.

V and J are TRBV15 and TRBJ1-3; maybe TRBD1 (5 bases). CDR3 length: 16 residues. Trimming removed 0 bases from V and 0 bases from J, with 9 bases in between. Germline loops: CDR1 LNHNV, CDR2 YYDKDF (reference sequence). The CDR3 DNA follows: TGTGCCACCAGCAGAGATCAGGGCTACTCTGGAAACACCATATATTTT. This codes for CATSRDQGYSGNTIYF.

This chain links TRBV27 with TRBJ2-1, with TRBD2 identical over 8 bases. Per germline, CDR1 MNHEY and CDR2 SMNVEV (reference sequence). This CDR3 spans 16 amino acids. V gave up 7 bases and J gave up 5 bases; unmatched junction bases: 13. The CDR3 region has the DNA TGTGCCAGCACTCTACATAGCGGGATTTCCCACAATGAGCAGTTCTTC. It translates to CASTLHSGISHNEQFF.

V usage is TRBV11-2 and J usage is TRBJ2-2; D call uncertain. CDR3 size: 14 residues. CDR1 and CDR2 from the germline V gene are SGHAT and FQNNGV. Trimming took 1 base from V and 6 from J, leaving 9 bases between them. CDR3 sequence: CASSLGGNPGELFF. The DNA of the CDR3 is TGTGCCAGCAGCTTAGGCGGAAATCCCGGGGAGCTGTTTTTT.

V and J are TRBV7-6 and TRBJ2-2; 9 bases match TRBD2. This CDR3 has 15 residues. Germline loops: CDR1 SGHVS, CDR2 FNYEAQ. V trimming: 5 bases; J trimming: 4 bases; junction bases outside the gene matches: 5. CDR3 bases: TGTGCCAGCAGCATTAGCGGGAGATTCACCGGGGAGCTGTTTTTT. It is translated as CASSISGRFTGELFF.

V usage is TRBV2 and J usage is TRBJ1-1; D unresolved. CDR1 and CDR2 from the germline V gene are SNHLY and FYNNEI. V dropped 4 bases and J dropped 5 bases, with 14 bases sitting between them. The CDR3 spans 14 residues. CDR3 in DNA: TGTGCCAGCAGTGCCGGGAGCCGAGGGACTGAAGCTTTCTTT. Translated: CASSAGSRGTEAFF.

This clone has a handful of counts. The chain joins TRBV28 to TRBJ1-5; D uncertain. V was shortened by 1 base and J by 7 bases, with 11 bases between the two germline ends. The CDR3 is 14 amino acids. Germline V gene lookup returns CDR1 MDHEN and CDR2 SYDVKM. CDR3 amino acids: CASSLSGVGQPQHF. The DNA of the CDR3 is TGTGCCAGCAGTTTATCGGGAGTAGGACAGCCCCAGCATTTT.

The V and J genes are TRBV27 and TRBJ2-7; 9 bases line up with TRBD2. Germline CDR1 MNHEY, CDR2 SMNVEV (reference sequence). This CDR3 region has 14 residues. With V trimmed by 2 bases and J by 5 bases, 4 bases remained unmatched. CDR3: CASSLAGGLHEQYF. CDR3 nucleotide sequence: TGTGCCAGCAGTTTAGCGGGAGGGCTCCACGAGCAGTACTTC.

The chain links TRBV7-7 to TRBJ1-5, with a possible D match to TRBD1 (6 bases). Germline CDR1 and CDR2: SSHAT and FNYEAQ (reference sequence). The CDR3 covers 16 residues. The ends were cut back, 5 bases at V and 4 bases at J, with 18 bases in the middle. The CDR3 DNA reads TGTGCCAGCAGCCTCTCGGACAGTGGGTGTAATCAGCCCCAGCATTTT. It is translated as CASSLSDSGCNQPQHF.

The chain links TRBV6-5 to TRBJ2-2, with D possibly being TRBD2 (5 bases). Germline CDR1 reads MNHEY; CDR2 reads SVGAGI. The V end lost 4 bases, the J end lost 6 bases, and 12 bases lay between the germline ends. The CDR3 has 14 amino acids. The CDR3 spells CASSSLDGAGELFF. The CDR3, as DNA: TGTGCCAGCAGTTCGCTGGACGGGGCCGGGGAGCTGTTTTTT.

DNA of the CDR3: TGTGCCAGCAGTGGTGGAACGGCTAGCGTAAAGAGAGATACGCAGTATTTT. The encoded protein is CASSGGTASVKRDTQYF. The J gene is TRBJ2-3, the V gene TRBV6-1; tentative D call: TRBD2 (6 bases). There are 17 residues in the CDR3. V lost 4 bases and J lost 5, with 22 bases in between. Germline CDR1 is MNHNS and CDR2 is SASEGT.

The J gene is TRBJ2-3, the V gene TRBV28; TRBD2 matches at 8 bases. CDR3 length: 17 amino acids. The V segment lost 4 bases and the J segment 1 base; nucleotides outside the gene matches: 10. Germline V gene sequence: CDR1 MDHEN, CDR2 SYDVKM. CDR3 DNA sequence: TGTGCCAGCAGTTCCAGACACGGGGGGGATGGCACAGATACGCAGTATTTT. It specifies CASSSRHGGDGTDTQYF.

This chain uses TRBV7-6 with TRBJ2-7; 7 nucleotides match TRBD2. This CDR3 comprises 15 residues. The germline V gene has CDR1 SGHVS and CDR2 FNYEAQ. Trimming at V came to 5 bases and at J to 6 bases, leaving 13 bases not matched to a gene. CDR3: CASSPLGGGGLEQYF. CDR3 DNA sequence: TGTGCCAGCAGCCCATTGGGGGGGGGTGGTCTCGAGCAGTACTTC.

The genes are TRBV15 and TRBJ1-2; a weak D match, TRBD1 (5 bases). Germline CDR1 and CDR2: LNHNV and YYDKDF (reference sequence). V gave up 3 bases and J gave up 2 bases, with 10 bases separating them. The CDR3 is 14 amino acids. The CDR3 DNA follows: TGTGCCACCAGCAGGACAGATCCCAACTATGGCTACACCTTC. It yields the protein CATSRTDPNYGYTF.

The J gene is TRBJ2-2, the V gene TRBV6-5; tentatively, D is TRBD1 (5 bases). This CDR3 is built from 14 residues. The ends were cut back, 4 bases at V and 1 base at J, with 7 bases in the middle. CDR1 is MNHEY, CDR2 SVGAGI, per germline. The chain's CDR3 is CASSLGRNTGELFF. The CDR3 coding sequence is TGTGCCAGCAGTTTGGGGCGGAACACCGGGGAGCTGTTTTTT.

This clone was picked up a small number of times. The chain joins TRBV2 to TRBJ1-5; no firm D call. The CDR3 spans 12 residues. Germline-derived CDR1 and CDR2 are SNHLY and FYNNEI. V was trimmed by 4 bases and J by 5 bases, leaving 6 bases between them. CDR3 protein: CASSAGDQPQHF. CDR3 bases: TGTGCCAGCAGTGCAGGAGATCAGCCCCAGCATTTT.

The CDR3 coding sequence is TGCAGCGTTGTCAAGGGCCCCATGAACACTGAAGCTTTCTTT. Amino acid sequence: CSVVKGPMNTEAFF. The chain joins TRBV29-1 to TRBJ1-1, with D hard to call. The CDR3 is 14 amino acids. Trimming took 4 bases from V and 0 from J, leaving 12 bases between them. Germline loops: CDR1 SQVTM, CDR2 ANQGSEA.

The chain joins TRBV7-9 to TRBJ2-5; TRBD1 aligns across 8 bases. J was trimmed by 2 bases and V by 1 base; bases with no gene match: 0. CDR3 length equals 14 residues. The germline CDR1 and CDR2 sequences are SEHNR and FQNEAQ (reference sequence). The CDR3 protein is CASSLDRGQETQYF. The DNA for the CDR3 is TGTGCCAGCAGCTTAGACAGGGGGCAAGAGACCCAGTACTTC.

V gene TRBV28 combines with J gene TRBJ1-2; D is ambiguous. Trimming stripped 0 bases from V and 8 bases from J, with 19 bases between. The CDR3 is 16 residues long. Germline V gives CDR1 MDHEN, CDR2 SYDVKM. The CDR3 loop reads CASSLWRPVSVLGYTF. CDR3 bases: TGTGCCAGCAGTTTATGGCGGCCTGTCTCAGTGTTGGGCTACACCTTC.

The rearrangement uses TRBV6-5 and TRBJ2-3, with 7 bases fitting TRBD2. CDR3 length: 15 residues. J lost 4 bases, V lost 0 bases, and 4 bases had no gene match. Germline assignment: CDR1 MNHEY and CDR2 SVGAGI. CDR3 sequence reads: CASSYSAGVSDTQYF. The CDR3 nucleotides are TGTGCCAGCAGTTACTCGGCGGGAGTATCAGATACGCAGTATTTT.

V is TRBV2 and J is TRBJ1-1, with 7 bases identical to TRBD1. V dropped 6 bases and J dropped 1; count of bases not matched to a gene: 8. Germline CDR1 is SNHLY and CDR2 is FYNNEI. CDR3 size: 15 residues. The CDR3 sequence: CASRIGGDGNTEAFF. CDR3 in DNA: TGTGCCAGCAGGATAGGGGGCGATGGGAACACTGAAGCTTTCTTT. Drawing the rest from reference TRBV2 and TRBJ1-1, the complete variable domain is EPEVTQTPSHQVTQMGQEVILRCVPISNHLYFYWYRQILGQKVEFLVSFYNNEISEKSEIFDDQFSVERPDGSNFTLKIRSTKLEDSAMYFCASRIGGDGNTEAFFGQGTRLTVV.

This sequence joins TRBV2 and TRBJ2-2; 7 nucleotides agree with TRBD2. The CDR3 consists of 16 residues. Germline V gives CDR1 SNHLY, CDR2 FYNNEI. The ends lost 0 bases at V and 3 bases at J; junction bases unmatched: 4. For the CDR3, the DNA is TGTGCCAGCAGTGAAGCGTTAGCGGGCTACACCGGGGAGCTGTTTTTT. Encoded protein: CASSEALAGYTGELFF.